This entry features one T cell receptor (beta chain) sequence. It has no known antigen specificity. No per-base quality is available; no much larger clone lies one base away. The same CDR3 can be traced to other DNA sequences in this sample. Cut back by 1 base and 0 bases, the V and J ends lie 12 bases apart. From its cysteine to its phenylalanine, the CDR3 spans 16 amino acids. The only DNA kept is the CDR3, 48 bases in frame from the first base. CDR1 and CDR2, looked up from the germline V gene, are SGHRS and YFSETQ. The immunoSEQ hsTCRB assay version 4 in survey mode was used to sequence TCRbeta repertoires from genomic DNA. Genomic DNA was diluted to about 10 ng/uL, using up to 1 ug per sample for TCRbeta sequencing. From the authors' description of their analysis: ImmunoSeq Analyzer 3.0 was used for analysis of TCRbeta data, and diversity was computed on productive nucleotide rearrangements. Lower-bound TCR diversity was estimated with the improved Chao index, and clonality with the Gini coefficient using the Immunarch R package. Different nucleotide rearrangements encoding the same CDR3beta amino acid sequence were treated as distinct clonotypes. Differential abundance analysis found TCRbeta sequences that were significantly enriched in antigen-responding cells compared with anti-CD3/anti-CD28-activated cells. GLIPH2 grouped TCRs by predicted peptide-MHC specificity, both within each participant and across combined participant data sets. In its TCRdb copy, this immuneACCESS table keeps in-frame sequences only and misses some clones. Where compared with another copy, unresolved V genes explain less than half of these, and the others have no known cause. Clone size and V and J calls were adopted from that table, with D and trimming inferred from the DNA. Counted in this sample were roughly 43,000 clones; around 92% of them appeared once. The leading ten clones occupy 1% of the sample.

The data originate from a study of persistence of HIV-infected CD4 T cells (TCRdb year 2020). For context, the study as a whole: Suppressive ART had been received by participants for a median of roughly eight years. Apart from two participants who underwent leukapheresis at a single time point, peripheral blood samples of up to about 180 mL were collected from participants at multiple time points. Anti-CD3/anti-CD28 stimulation activated a higher proportion of cells, with a lower memory fraction, than antigen stimulation. CMV- and HIV-1 Gag-responding CD4+ T cells were isolated from ART-treated individuals so that antigen-driven clonal expansion of HIV-1-infected cells could be examined. Proviral sequencing was used to assess clonality among infected cells, whereas TCRbeta sequencing gauged the clonality of all cells within each sorted population. In the cross-participant TCR cluster analysis, under ten participants were included for CMV and about 7 participants were included for Gag. Results and caveats for the whole study, not just this receptor: A correlation was observed between TCR oligoclonality and proviral oligoclonality within the same sorted populations. Only a small number of individuals took part in the study, and only a limited range of antigens was tested. Enrichment of degenerate expanded CDR3beta sequences was found in antigen-responding cells, suggesting convergent selection of CD4+ responses to CMV and Gag. TCRbeta richness in CMV- and Gag-responding cells was significantly lower than in anti-CD3/anti-CD28-responding cells; CMV-responding cells had higher oligoclonality than CD3/CD28-stimulated and Gag-responding cells. Bulk TCR analyses could not be limited to the rare CMV-responding cells that actually contained HIV-1 proviruses.

Taken with the paper, the label for treatment or condition translates to: suppressive antiretroviral therapy. As a nonspecific positive control representing the CD4+ T cell repertoire, cells were stimulated with anti-CD3/anti-CD28 magnetic beads. CD4+ T cells that responded were sorted based on upregulation of both CD40 ligand and CD69. HIV-1-infected adults in whom suppressive ART had been started during chronic infection were enrolled as participants. Participants had undetectable plasma HIV-1 RNA below 50 copies/mL for at least 4 years. To be included, participants needed a CD4+ T cell count above 400 cells/uL and a positive CMV serology. Before stimulation, PBMCs were isolated using density centrifugation and then depleted of CD8+ T cells. Stimulation of CD8-depleted PBMCs was carried out for 15 to 20 hours with anti-CD28/CD49d costimulation, CD40-blocking antibody and enfuvirtide, to prevent new infections. Cell sorting was performed on a Beckman Coulter MoFlo Legacy or XDP sorter, and dead cells were excluded with propidium iodide. For samples with more than one million cells, genomic DNA was extracted with the QIAamp DNA Mini Kit, and for all other samples the Quick-DNA Microprep Kit was used.

This receptor was obtained from an adult man with HIV who was CMV-seropositive. Sequencing was performed on CD4+ T cells sorted from PBMCs after approximately 19-hour stimulation, taken from a patient who received antiretroviral therapy. The cell subset or site label here, explained by the study, means: CD40L+CD69+ CD4 T cells responding to anti-CD3/anti-CD28 beads, representing the overall repertoire. Recombination linked TRBV5-1 to TRBJ2-3, with the D call perhaps TRBD1 or TRBD2, each one matching 5 bases. The nucleotide sequence is given as TGCGCCAGCAGCTTGTTAGGGACCCGGAGCACAGATACGCAGTATTTT. Translated, this gives CASSLLGTRSTDTQYF.